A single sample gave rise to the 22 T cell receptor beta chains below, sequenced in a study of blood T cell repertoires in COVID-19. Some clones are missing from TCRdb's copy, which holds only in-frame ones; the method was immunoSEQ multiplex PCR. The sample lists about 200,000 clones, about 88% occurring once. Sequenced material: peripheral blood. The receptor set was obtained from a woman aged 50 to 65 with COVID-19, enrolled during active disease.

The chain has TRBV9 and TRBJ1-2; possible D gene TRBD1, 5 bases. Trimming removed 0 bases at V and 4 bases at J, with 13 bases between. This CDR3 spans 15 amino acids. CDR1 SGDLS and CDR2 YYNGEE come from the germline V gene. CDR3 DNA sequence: TGTGCCAGCAGCGTAGAAGGGACTTCTCTCTATGGCTACACCTTC. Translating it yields CASSVEGTSLYGYTF. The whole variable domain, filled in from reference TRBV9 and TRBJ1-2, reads DSGVTQTPKHLITATGQRVTLRCSPRSGDLSVYWYQQSLDQGLQFLIQYYNGEERAKGNILERFSAQQFPDLHSELNLSSLELGDSALYFCASSVEGTSLYGYTFGSGTRLTVV.

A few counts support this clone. The CDR3 nucleotides read TGTGCCAGTAGTGGGACAGGGAAAAACTATGGCTACACCTTC. Amino acid sequence: CASSGTGKNYGYTF. V is TRBV19 and J is TRBJ1-2; 9 nucleotides line up with TRBD1. V trimming: 5 bases; J trimming: 2 bases; junction bases outside the gene matches: 3. Germline-derived CDR1 and CDR2 are LNHDA and SQIVND (reference sequence). The CDR3 loop spans 14 amino acids.

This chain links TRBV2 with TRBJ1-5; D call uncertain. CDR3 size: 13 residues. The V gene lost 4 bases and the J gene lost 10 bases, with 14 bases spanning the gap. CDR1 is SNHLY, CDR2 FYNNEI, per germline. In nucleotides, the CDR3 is TGTGCCAGCAGTGCGGGTTCCCCTTCCCCCCAGCATTTT. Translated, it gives CASSAGSPSPQHF.

The CDR3 is CASSLGQGSSGNTIYF. The CDR3, as DNA: TGTGCCAGTAGTTTGGGACAAGGAAGCTCTGGAAACACCATATATTTT. The V call is TRBV19, the J call TRBJ1-3; TRBD1 might be the D (6 bases). Germline V gives CDR1 LNHDA, CDR2 SQIVND (reference sequence). V lost 5 bases and J lost 0, with 14 bases in between. There are 16 residues in the CDR3.

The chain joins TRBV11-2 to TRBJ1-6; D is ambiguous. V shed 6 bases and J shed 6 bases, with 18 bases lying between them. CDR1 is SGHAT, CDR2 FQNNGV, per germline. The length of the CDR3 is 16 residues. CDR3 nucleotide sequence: TGTGCCAGCAGGCCCATCCCAGCGGAACTTAATTCACCCCTCCACTTT. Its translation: CASRPIPAELNSPLHF.

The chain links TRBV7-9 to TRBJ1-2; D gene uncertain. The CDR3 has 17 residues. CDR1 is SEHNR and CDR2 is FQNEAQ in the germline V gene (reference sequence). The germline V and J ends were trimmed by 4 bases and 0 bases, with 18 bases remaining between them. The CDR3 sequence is CASSSNPNSYTNYGYTF. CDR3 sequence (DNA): TGTGCCAGCAGCTCGAACCCTAACAGCTATACTAACTATGGCTACACCTTC.

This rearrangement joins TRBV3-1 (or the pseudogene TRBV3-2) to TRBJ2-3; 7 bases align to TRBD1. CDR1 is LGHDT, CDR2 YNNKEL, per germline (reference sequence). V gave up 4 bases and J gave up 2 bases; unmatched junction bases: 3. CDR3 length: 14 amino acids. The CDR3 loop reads CASSRGQATDTQYF. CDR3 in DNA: TGTGCCAGCAGCCGTGGACAGGCCACAGATACGCAGTATTTT.

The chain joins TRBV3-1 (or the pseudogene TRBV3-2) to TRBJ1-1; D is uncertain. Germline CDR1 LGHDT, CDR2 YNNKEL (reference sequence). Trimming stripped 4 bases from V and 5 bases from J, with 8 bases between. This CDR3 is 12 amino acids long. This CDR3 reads CASSLGVTEAFF. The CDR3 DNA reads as TGTGCCAGCAGCCTCGGGGTAACTGAAGCTTTCTTT.

Written as DNA, the CDR3 is TGTGCCAGCAGCTTATGGCGGCGGAAATTTAATGAAAAACTGTTTTTT. As protein: CASSLWRRKFNEKLFF. V is TRBV5-6 and J is TRBJ1-4; no clear D gene. Per germline, CDR1 SGHDT and CDR2 YYEEEE. The CDR3 spans 16 residues. Trimming took off 2 bases at V and 4 bases at J, with 15 bases between the two ends.

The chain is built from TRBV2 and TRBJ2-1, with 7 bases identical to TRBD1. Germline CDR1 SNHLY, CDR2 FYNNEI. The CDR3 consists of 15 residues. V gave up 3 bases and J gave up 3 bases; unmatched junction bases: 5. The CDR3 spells CASSDSRQGYNEQFF. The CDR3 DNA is TGTGCCAGCAGTGATAGCCGACAGGGCTACAATGAGCAGTTCTTC.

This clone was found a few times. CDR3 in amino acids: CATSDLLSWQPQHF. In DNA form, the CDR3 reads TGTGCCACCAGTGATTTGCTATCTTGGCAGCCCCAGCATTTT. V and J are TRBV24-1 and TRBJ1-5, with no clear D. The CDR3 loop spans 14 amino acids. CDR1 KGHDR and CDR2 SFDVKD come from the germline V gene. The V end was cut by 0 bases, the J end by 7 bases, with 9 bases between.

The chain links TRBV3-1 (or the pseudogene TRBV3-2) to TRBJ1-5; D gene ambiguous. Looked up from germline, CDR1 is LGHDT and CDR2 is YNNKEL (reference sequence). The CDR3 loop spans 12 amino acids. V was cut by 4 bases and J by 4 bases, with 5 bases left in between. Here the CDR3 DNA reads TGTGCCAGCAGCCCGGGGAATCAGCCCCAGCATTTT. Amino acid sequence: CASSPGNQPQHF.

The CDR3 nucleotides are TGTGCCAGCAGCTTTAGACAGGTGAACACTGAAGCTTTCTTT. This encodes CASSFRQVNTEAFF. This sequence joins TRBV7-9 and TRBJ1-1; perhaps TRBD1 as D (6 bases). Germline V gives CDR1 SEHNR, CDR2 FQNEAQ (reference sequence). The CDR3 is made up of 14 amino acids. V lost 3 bases and J lost 0, with 8 bases in between.

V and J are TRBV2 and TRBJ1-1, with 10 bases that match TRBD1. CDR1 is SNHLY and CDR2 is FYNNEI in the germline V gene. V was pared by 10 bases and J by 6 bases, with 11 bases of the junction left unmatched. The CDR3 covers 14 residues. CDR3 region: CATRKGQGNPEAFF. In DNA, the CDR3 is TGTGCCACACGAAAGGGACAGGGGAATCCTGAAGCTTTCTTT.

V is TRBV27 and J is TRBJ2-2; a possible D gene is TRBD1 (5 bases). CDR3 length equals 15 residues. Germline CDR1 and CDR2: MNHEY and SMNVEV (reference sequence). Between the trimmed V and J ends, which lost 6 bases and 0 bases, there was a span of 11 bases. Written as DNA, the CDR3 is TGTGCCAGCAGACAGGTACCCCCGAACACCGGGGAGCTGTTTTTT. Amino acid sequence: CASRQVPPNTGELFF.

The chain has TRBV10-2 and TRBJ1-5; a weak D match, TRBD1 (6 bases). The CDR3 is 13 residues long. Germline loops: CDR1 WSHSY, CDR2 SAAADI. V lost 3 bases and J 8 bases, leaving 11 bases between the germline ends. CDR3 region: CASSEWGPEPQHF. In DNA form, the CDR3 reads TGCGCCAGCAGTGAATGGGGGCCGGAGCCCCAGCATTTT.

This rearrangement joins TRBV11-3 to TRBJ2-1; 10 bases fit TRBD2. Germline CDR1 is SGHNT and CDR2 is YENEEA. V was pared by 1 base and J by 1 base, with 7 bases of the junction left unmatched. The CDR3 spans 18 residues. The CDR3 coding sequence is TGTGCCAGCAGCTTAGGAGGGAAGCGGGGGGGGTCCTACAATGAGCAGTTCTTC. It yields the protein CASSLGGKRGGSYNEQFF.

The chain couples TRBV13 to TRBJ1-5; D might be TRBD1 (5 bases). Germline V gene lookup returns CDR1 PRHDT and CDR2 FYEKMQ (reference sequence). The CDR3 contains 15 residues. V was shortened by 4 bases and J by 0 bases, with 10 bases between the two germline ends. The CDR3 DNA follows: TGTGCCAGCAGCTCCGGGGGGGATAGCAATCAGCCCCAGCATTTT. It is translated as CASSSGGDSNQPQHF.

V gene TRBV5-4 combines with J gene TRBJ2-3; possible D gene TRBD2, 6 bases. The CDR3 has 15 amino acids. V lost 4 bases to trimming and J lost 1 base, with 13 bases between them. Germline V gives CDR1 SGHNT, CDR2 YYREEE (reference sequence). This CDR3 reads CASSGTPSGTDTQYF. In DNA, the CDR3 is TGTGCCAGCAGCGGGACTCCAAGCGGCACAGATACGCAGTATTTT.

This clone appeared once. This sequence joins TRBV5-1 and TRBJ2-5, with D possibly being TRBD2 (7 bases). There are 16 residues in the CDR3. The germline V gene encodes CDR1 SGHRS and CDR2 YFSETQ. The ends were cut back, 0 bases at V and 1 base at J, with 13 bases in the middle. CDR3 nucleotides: TGCGCCAGCAGCTTGGGGCGGGGAGGGGGCCAAGAGACCCAGTACTTC. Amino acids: CASSLGRGGGQETQYF.

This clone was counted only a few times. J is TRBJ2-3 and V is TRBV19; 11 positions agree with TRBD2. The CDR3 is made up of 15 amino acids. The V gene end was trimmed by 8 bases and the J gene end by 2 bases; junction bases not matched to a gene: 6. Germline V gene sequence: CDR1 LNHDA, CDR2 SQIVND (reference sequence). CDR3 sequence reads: CASRQTSGATDTQYF. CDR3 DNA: TGTGCCAGTCGTCAGACTAGCGGGGCCACAGATACGCAGTATTTT.

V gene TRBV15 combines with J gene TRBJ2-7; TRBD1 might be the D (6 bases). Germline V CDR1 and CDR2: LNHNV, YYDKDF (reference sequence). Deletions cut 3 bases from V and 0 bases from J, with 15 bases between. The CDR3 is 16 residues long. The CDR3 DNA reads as TGTGCCACCAGCAGCTGGGATGACAGGTACTCCTACGAGCAGTACGTC. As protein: CATSSWDDRYSYEQYV.